Listed here is a single T cell receptor beta chain. No antigen is known for it. Base-call qualities are not available, and no considerably larger clone is one nucleotide away. This record comes from a study of OX40 agonist ivuxolimab in advanced cancers. Concerning the study at large: Ivuxolimab was an agonistic, fully human IgG2 monoclonal antibody directed against OX40 (CD134), a costimulatory receptor. A male proportion of roughly 80% and a mean age of 60 years, ranging from about 20 to 85, were recorded for the dose-escalation cohort. Of the 50 to 55 patients in dose escalation, 19 had hepatocellular carcinoma, some 15 had melanoma, 9 had renal cell carcinoma and 9 had head and neck cancer. Three dose-escalation patients achieved partial responses, one with hepatocellular carcinoma and two with cutaneous melanoma. The paper describes the monotherapy dose-escalation part (N of about 54 patients) of the phase I trial of ivuxolimab. The point of sequencing TCRbeta in the periphery was to test whether ivuxolimab changed TCR sequence diversity and drove clonal T-cell expansion. Intravenous ivuxolimab was administered to patients every 2 weeks at six dose levels: 0.01, 0.1, 0.3, 1.5, 3 and 10 mg/kg. Patients were allowed to have had prior anti-PD-1, anti-PD-L1 or anti-CTLA-4 therapy, and less than 45% of the dose-escalation patients had previously received checkpoint inhibitors. Overall study results and their limits: After ivuxolimab, more expanded clones were found on average in CD8+ T cells than in CD4+ T cells. At doses of 0.1 to 3.0 mg/kg, clonal expansion of both CD4+ and CD8+ blood T cells was observed from baseline to week 6. The antigen specificity of the peripheral T cells that underwent clonal expansion was not determined. Low levels of normalized T-cell clonal expansion were also seen in some patients who did not respond. In partial responders in the 0.1-3.0 mg/kg groups, normalized peripheral clonal expansion was found to be among the lowest, especially among CD8+ T cells.

Taken from the germline V gene, the CDR1 and CDR2 loops are MNHNS and SASEGT. Spanning cysteine to phenylalanine, the CDR3 consists of 18 amino acids. The retained sequence is limited to the CDR3, 54 bases, with the frame set at the first base. V is cut back by 4 bases and J by 5 bases, with 16 bases in the junction unmatched. Patients with autoimmune disease history or receiving systemic immunosuppression were excluded from the trial. Peripheral blood for TCR sequencing was drawn from every dose cohort at baseline, at cycle 4 day 1 and at cycle 7 day 1. The samples were drawn from a first-in-human, open-label, multicenter phase I dose-escalation trial of ivuxolimab. The trial enrolled adults with locally advanced or metastatic head and neck squamous cell, hepatocellular, melanoma or renal cell carcinoma. CD4+ and CD8+ T cells were sorted separately from peripheral blood before TCR sequencing. For sequencing of the TCRbeta CDR3 region, genomic DNA was extracted from the sorted cells. The immunoSEQ Assay was used for sequencing of TCRbeta CDR3 regions. Here the immuneACCESS table is served through TCRdb, limited to in-frame sequences with V and J called. Missing clones are a known gap in these copies; in checked studies unresolved V genes cover under half, and the rest lacks a known reason. The sample data list some 64,000 clones, and approximately 80% of these were observed just once. 0.7% of the sample rests with the top ten.

Rearrangement joined TRBV6-1 to TRBJ2-2, and TRBD1 aligns with 7 junction nucleotides. The origin of this receptor is an adult with an advanced solid tumor such as melanoma, head and neck, liver or kidney cancer. Source: CD4+ or CD8+ T cells sorted from blood, taken in a trial of the OX40 agonist ivuxolimab. CDR3 region: CASSGYRQGWVSTGELFF. The DNA reads as follows: TGTGCCAGCAGTGGATACCGACAGGGATGGGTTTCTACCGGGGAGCTGTTTTTT.